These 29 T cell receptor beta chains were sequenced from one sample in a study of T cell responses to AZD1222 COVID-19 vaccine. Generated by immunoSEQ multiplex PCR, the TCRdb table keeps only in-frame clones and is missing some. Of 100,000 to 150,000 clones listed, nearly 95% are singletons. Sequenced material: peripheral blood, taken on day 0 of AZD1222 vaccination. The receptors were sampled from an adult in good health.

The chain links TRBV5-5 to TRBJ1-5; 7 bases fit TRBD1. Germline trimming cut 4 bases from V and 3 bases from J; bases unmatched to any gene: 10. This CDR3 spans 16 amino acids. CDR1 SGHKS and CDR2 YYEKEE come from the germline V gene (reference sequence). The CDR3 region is CASSPAGGQYNQPQHF. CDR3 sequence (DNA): TGTGCCAGCAGCCCGGCTGGGGGACAGTACAATCAGCCCCAGCATTTT.

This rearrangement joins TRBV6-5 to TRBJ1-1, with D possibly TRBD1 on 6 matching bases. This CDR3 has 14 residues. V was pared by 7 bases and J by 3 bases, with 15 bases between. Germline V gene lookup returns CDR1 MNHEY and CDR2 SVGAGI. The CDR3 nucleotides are TGTGCCAGCAAAGGGGGTGGCGCGTACACTGAAGCTTTCTTT. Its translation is CASKGGGAYTEAFF.

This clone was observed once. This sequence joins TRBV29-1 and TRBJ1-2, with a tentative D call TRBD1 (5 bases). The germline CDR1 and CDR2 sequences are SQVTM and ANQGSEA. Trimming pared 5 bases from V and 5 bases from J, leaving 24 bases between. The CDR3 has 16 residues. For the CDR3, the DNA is TGCAGCGTTTCTGAGTGGTCCTCCAATGGGGGTTATGGCTACACCTTC. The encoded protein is CSVSEWSSNGGYGYTF.

The CDR3 is CAISSWTEKYGYTF. CDR3 DNA: TGTGCCATCAGTAGCTGGACAGAAAAATATGGCTACACCTTC. The J gene is TRBJ1-2, the V gene TRBV10-3, with a weak D call TRBD1 (6 bases). The V end was cut by 5 bases, the J end by 5 bases, with 15 bases between. The CDR3 is 14 amino acids. Germline-derived CDR1 and CDR2 are ENHRY and SYGVKD.

The CDR3 protein is CASSESSRSTDTQYF. CDR3 sequence (DNA): TGTGCCAGCAGTGAATCAAGCCGTAGCACAGATACGCAGTATTTT. The chain employs TRBV2 and TRBJ2-3; D not resolved. CDR1 is SNHLY, CDR2 FYNNEI, per germline. The CDR3 spans 15 residues. The germline V and J ends were trimmed by 2 bases and 0 bases, with 9 bases remaining between them.

CDR3: CASRLDRETTPLHF. The CDR3 nucleotides are TGTGCCAGCAGACTAGACAGGGAGACGACACCCCTCCACTTT. This chain joins TRBV7-9 and TRBJ1-6; 7 bases fit TRBD1. V shed 6 bases and J 11 bases; nucleotides not matched to a gene: 10. The CDR3 runs 14 residues. CDR1 and CDR2 (germline): SEHNR, FQNEAQ (reference sequence).

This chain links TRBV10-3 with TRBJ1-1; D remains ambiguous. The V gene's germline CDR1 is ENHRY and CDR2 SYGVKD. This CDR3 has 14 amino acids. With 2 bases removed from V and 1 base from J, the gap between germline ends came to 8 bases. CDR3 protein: CAISEEIPNTEAFF. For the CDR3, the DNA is TGTGCCATCAGTGAGGAGATTCCGAACACTGAAGCTTTCTTT.

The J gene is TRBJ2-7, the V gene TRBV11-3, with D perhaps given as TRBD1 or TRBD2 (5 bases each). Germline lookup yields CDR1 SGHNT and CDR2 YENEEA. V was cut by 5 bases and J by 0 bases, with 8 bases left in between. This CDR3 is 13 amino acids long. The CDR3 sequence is CASSPGASYEQYF. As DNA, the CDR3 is TGTGCCAGCAGCCCCGGGGCCTCCTACGAGCAGTACTTC.

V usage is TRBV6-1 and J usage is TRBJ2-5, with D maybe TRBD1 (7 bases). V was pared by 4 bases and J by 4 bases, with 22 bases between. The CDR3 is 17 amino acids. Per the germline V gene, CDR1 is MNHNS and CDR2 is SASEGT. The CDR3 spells CASSASRGLKGGETQYF. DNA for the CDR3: TGTGCCAGCAGTGCAAGTAGGGGGCTAAAGGGAGGAGAGACCCAGTACTTC.

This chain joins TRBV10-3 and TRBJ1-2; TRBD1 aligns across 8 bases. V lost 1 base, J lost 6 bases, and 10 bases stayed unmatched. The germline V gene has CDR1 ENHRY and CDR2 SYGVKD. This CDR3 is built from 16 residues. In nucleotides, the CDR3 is TGTGCCATCAGTGAGTTACGTACCAGGGGGCTTGATGGCTACACCTTC. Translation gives CAISELRTRGLDGYTF.

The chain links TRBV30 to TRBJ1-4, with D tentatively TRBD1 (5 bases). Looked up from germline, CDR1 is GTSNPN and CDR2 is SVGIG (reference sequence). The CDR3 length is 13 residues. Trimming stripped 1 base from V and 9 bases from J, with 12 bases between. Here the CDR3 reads CAWSARGLKKLFF. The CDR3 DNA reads TGTGCCTGGAGTGCGAGGGGACTTAAAAAACTGTTTTTT.

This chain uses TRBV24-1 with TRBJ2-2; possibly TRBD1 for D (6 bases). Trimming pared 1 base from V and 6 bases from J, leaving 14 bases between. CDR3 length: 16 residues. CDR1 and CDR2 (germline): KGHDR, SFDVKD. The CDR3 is CATSDFEGGVAGELFF. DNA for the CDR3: TGTGCCACCAGTGATTTTGAAGGGGGAGTAGCCGGGGAGCTGTTTTTT.

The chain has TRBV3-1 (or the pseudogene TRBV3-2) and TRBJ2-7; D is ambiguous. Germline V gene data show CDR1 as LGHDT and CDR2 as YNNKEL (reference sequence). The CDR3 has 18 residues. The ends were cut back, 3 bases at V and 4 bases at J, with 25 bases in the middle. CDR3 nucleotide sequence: TGTGCCAGCAGCCAGACGTTCCCCGACGGGTACTGGTGGTACGAGCAGTACTTC. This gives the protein CASSQTFPDGYWWYEQYF.

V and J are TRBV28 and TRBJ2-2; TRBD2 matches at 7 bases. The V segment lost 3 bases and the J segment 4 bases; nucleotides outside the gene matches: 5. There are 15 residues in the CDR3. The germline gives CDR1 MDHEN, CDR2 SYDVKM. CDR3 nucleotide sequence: TGTGCCAGCAGTTTGGGCGGGAGCGGCACCGGGGAGCTGTTTTTT. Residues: CASSLGGSGTGELFF.

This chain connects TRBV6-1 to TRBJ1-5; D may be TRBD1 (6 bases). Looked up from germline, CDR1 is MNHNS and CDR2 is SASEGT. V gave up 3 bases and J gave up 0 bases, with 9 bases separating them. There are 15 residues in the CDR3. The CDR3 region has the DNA TGTGCCAGCAGTGAGACGGACAGTAGCAATCAGCCCCAGCATTTT. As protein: CASSETDSSNQPQHF.

Here the CDR3 reads CASSGSRLAGRNEQFF. The CDR3, as DNA: TGTGCCAGTAGTGGATCCCGACTAGCGGGTCGCAATGAGCAGTTCTTC. The chain uses TRBV19 and TRBJ2-1, with 10 bases matching TRBD2. The CDR3 sequence is 16 residues long. CDR1 and CDR2 from the germline V gene are LNHDA and SQIVND (reference sequence). V lost 5 bases and J lost 6; bases outside the gene matches: 10.

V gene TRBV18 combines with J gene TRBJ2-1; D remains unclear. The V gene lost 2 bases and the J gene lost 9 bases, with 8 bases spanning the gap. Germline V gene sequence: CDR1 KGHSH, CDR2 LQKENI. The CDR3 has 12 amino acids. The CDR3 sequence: CASSPVGLEQFF. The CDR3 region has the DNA TGTGCCAGCTCACCAGTAGGTCTTGAGCAGTTCTTC.

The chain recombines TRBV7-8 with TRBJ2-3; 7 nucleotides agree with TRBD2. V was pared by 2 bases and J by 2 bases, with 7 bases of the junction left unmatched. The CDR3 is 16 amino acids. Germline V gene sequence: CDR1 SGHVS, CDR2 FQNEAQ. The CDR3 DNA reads TGTGCCAGCAGCTTAATGCAAGCGGGGCCCACAGATACGCAGTATTTT. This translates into CASSLMQAGPTDTQYF.

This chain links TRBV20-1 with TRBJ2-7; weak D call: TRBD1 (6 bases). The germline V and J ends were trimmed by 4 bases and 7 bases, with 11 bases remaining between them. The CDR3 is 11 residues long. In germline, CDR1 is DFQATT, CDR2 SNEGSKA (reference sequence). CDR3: CSAKQGGEQYF. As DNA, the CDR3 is TGCAGTGCTAAACAGGGCGGGGAGCAGTACTTC.

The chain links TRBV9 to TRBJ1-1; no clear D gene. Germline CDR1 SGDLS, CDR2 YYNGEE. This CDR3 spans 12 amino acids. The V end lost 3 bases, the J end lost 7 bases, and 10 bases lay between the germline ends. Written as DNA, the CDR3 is TGTGCCAGCAGCGGACGACGGAGTGAAGCTTTCTTT. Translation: CASSGRRSEAFF.

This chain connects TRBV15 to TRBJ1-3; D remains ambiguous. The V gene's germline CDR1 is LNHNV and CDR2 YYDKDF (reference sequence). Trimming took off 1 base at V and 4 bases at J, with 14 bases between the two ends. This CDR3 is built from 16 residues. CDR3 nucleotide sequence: TGTGCCACCAGCAGAGTCCCGCGAACGCCGGGAAACACCATATATTTT. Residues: CATSRVPRTPGNTIYF.

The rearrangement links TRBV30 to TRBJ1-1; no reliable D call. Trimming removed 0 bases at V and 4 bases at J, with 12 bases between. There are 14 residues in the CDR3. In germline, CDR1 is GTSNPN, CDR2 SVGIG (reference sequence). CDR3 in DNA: TGTGCCTGGAGTGTAGCCCCCGGCGGCACTGAAGCTTTCTTT. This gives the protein CAWSVAPGGTEAFF.

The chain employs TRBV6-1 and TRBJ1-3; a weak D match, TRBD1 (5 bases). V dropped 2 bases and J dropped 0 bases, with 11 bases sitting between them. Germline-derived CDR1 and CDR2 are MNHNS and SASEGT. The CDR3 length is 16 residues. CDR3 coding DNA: TGTGCCAGCAGTGAATATAGACAGTCCTCTGGAAACACCATATATTTT. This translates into CASSEYRQSSGNTIYF.

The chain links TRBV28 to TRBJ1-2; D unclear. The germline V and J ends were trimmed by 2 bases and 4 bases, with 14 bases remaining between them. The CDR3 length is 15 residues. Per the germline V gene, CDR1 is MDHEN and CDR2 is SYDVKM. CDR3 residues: CASSLSIAGSYGYTF. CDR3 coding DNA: TGTGCCAGCAGTTTAAGTATAGCCGGCTCCTATGGCTACACCTTC.

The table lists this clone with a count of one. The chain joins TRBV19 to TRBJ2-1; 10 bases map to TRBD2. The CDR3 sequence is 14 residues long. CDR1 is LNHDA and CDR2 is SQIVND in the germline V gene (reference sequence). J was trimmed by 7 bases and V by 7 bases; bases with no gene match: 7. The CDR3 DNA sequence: TGTGCCAGTAAAAAGCGGGAGGGCCGGAATGAGCAGTTCTTC. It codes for CASKKREGRNEQFF.

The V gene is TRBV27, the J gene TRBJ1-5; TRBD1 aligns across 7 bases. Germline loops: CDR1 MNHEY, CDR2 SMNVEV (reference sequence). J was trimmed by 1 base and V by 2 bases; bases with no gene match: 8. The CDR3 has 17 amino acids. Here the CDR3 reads CASSLGTVTSSNQPQHF. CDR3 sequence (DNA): TGTGCCAGCAGTTTAGGGACAGTGACCTCGAGCAATCAGCCCCAGCATTTT.

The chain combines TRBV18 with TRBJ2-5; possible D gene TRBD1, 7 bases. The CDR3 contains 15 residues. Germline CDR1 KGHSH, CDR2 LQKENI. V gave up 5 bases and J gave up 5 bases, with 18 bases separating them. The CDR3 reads CASSSPTGRRETQYF. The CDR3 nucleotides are TGTGCCAGCTCATCGCCGACAGGGAGGAGGGAGACCCAGTACTTC.

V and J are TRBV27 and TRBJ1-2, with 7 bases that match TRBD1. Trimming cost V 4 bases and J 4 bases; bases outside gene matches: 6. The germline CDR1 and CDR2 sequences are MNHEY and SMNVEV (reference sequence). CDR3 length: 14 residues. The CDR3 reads CASSSPRQGYGYTF. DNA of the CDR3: TGTGCCAGCAGTTCGCCGAGACAGGGCTATGGCTACACCTTC.

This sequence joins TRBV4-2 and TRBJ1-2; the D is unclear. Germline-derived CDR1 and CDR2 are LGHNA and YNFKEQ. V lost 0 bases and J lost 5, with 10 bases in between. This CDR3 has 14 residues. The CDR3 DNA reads TGTGCCAGCAGCCAAGATGAGCTACGGTATGGCTACACCTTC. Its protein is CASSQDELRYGYTF.